This passage covers 26 T cell receptor beta chains from one sample sequenced in a study of T cells in women clearing cervical HPV infection. The method was immunoSEQ multiplex PCR; TCRdb's version includes in-frame clones alone and lacks a portion of them. Found here are approximately 33,000 clones; the top ten clones hold 8.4%. The specimen was blood buffy coat. The source of these receptors is a woman between 18 and 69 years old with a cervical HPV16 infection that either progressed to CIN3+ or cleared (not recorded which).

Remarks on this clone: The read halts 3 residues ahead of the CDR3 end, with the missing end drawn from the germline J gene. This sequence joins TRBV6-2 or TRBV6-3 and TRBJ2-3; 9 nucleotides agree with TRBD1. The germline gives CDR1 MNHEY, CDR2 SVGEGT. This CDR3 contains 14 residues. The trim removed 6 bases at V and 6 bases at J, leaving 7 bases unmatched. Incomplete CDR3 DNA: TGTGCCAGCAGGGGACAGGGTTACACTGATACG. It is translated as CASRGQGYTDT. The whole CDR3 reads CASRGQGYTDTQYF.

About this clone itself: From the germline J gene comes the end of the CDR3, since the read stops 3 residues before it. The rearrangement joins TRBV7-3 to TRBJ1-2; no clear D gene. The CDR3 sequence is 14 residues long. V was trimmed by 2 bases and J by 3 bases, leaving 10 bases between them. The germline CDR1 and CDR2 sequences are SGHTA and FQGTGA. Incomplete CDR3 DNA: TGTGCCAGCAGCTTATTTCCCGCAGACTATGGC. It yields the protein CASSLFPADYG. The CDR3 in its entirety is CASSLFPADYGYTF.

Notes on this clone: The sequenced fragment ends 3 residues before the CDR3 boundary, so the rest is inferred from the germline J gene. The chain carries TRBV20-1 and TRBJ2-3; D gene uncertain. The CDR3 spans 16 residues. The V and J ends lost 3 bases and 0 bases respectively, with 16 bases between them. Germline V gene data show CDR1 as DFQATT and CDR2 as SNEGSKA (reference sequence). Incomplete CDR3 DNA: TGCAGTGCTAGCCTTCGAACTTCACGAAGCACAGATACG. It translates to CSASLRTSRSTDT. The whole CDR3 reads CSASLRTSRSTDTQYF.

Note on this clone: The CDR3 end falls 3 residues outside the read, so it is completed with the germline J gene. The gene calls are TRBV30 and TRBJ1-2; 11 bases are shared with TRBD1. V trimming: 8 bases; J trimming: 4 bases; junction bases outside the gene matches: 6. The germline V gene has CDR1 GTSNPN and CDR2 SVGIG (reference sequence). This CDR3 spans 13 amino acids. The sequenced CDR3 bases are TGTGCCGAGGGACAGGGGGGGGTCTATGGC. Its translation: CAEGQGGVYG. The entire CDR3 reads CAEGQGGVYGYTF.

A word on this clone: The read stops 3 residues short of the end of the CDR3; the missing end is completed from the germline J gene. This chain links TRBV19 with TRBJ1-2; TRBD1 matches 7 bases. J lost 5 bases, V lost 3 bases, and 3 bases had no gene match. From germline, CDR1 is LNHDA and CDR2 SQIVND (reference sequence). This CDR3 region has 13 residues. CDR3 in amino acids: CASSIDREYGYTF. The CDR3 bases that were read are TGTGCCAGTAGTATCGACAGGGAATATGGC. Full variable domain (rest looked up from reference TRBV19 and TRBJ1-2): DGGITQSPKYLFRKEGQNVTLSCEQNLNHDAMYWYRQDPGQGLRLIYYSQIVNDFQKGDIAEGYSVSREKKESFPLTVTSAQKNPTAFYLCASSIDREYGYTFGSGTRLTVV.

In the case of this clone: The CDR3 goes on 3 residues after the read ends, and that part is filled in from the germline J gene. V usage is TRBV7-2 and J usage is TRBJ2-4, with D maybe TRBD1 (6 bases). The CDR3 runs 12 residues. CDR1 and CDR2 (germline): SGHTA, FQGNSA. The covered CDR3 bases are TGTGCCAGCAGCCGAAACAGGGATGGT. It yields the protein CASSRNRDG. In full, the CDR3 is CASSRNRDGQYF.

CDR3 sequence reads: CASSFWGRNYGYTF. The CDR3 bases that were read are TGTGCCAGCAGTTTCTGGGGCAGGAACTATGGC. The chain uses TRBV12-3 or TRBV12-4 and TRBJ1-2, with a tentative D call TRBD1 (5 bases). Sequencing ends 3 residues short of the CDR3 end; the germline J gene provides the rest. The ends were cut back, 3 bases at V and 2 bases at J, with 10 bases in the middle. The length of the CDR3 is 14 residues.

In regard to this clone: The read terminates 3 residues ahead of where the CDR3 ends, so the germline J gene completes it. The chain recombines TRBV19 with TRBJ1-5, with a tentative D call TRBD1 (6 bases). This CDR3 contains 15 residues. Germline assignment: CDR1 LNHDA and CDR2 SQIVND (reference sequence). The ends were cut back, 4 bases at V and 0 bases at J, with 10 bases in the middle. The part of the CDR3 DNA that was read is TGTGCCAGTAGTAAAGGGGGTAATAGCAATCAGCCC. Translating gives CASSKGGNSNQP. The full CDR3 is CASSKGGNSNQPQHF.

About this clone: Other DNA sequences within the sample encode an identical CDR3. The sequenced part of the CDR3 DNA is TGTGCCAGCTCACCACCCGGGACAGGGGCTGGAAACACC. Translating it yields CASSPPGTGAGNT. The full CDR3 protein is CASSPPGTGAGNTIYF. The gene calls are TRBV18 and TRBJ1-3, with 10 bases matching TRBD1. The sequenced fragment ends 3 residues before the CDR3 boundary, so the rest is inferred from the germline J gene. V shed 0 bases, J shed 2 bases, and the junction held 1 base outside the gene matches. CDR1 and CDR2 (germline): KGHSH, LQKENI. The length of the CDR3 is 16 residues.

With respect to this clone: The CDR3 end lies 3 residues beyond the end of the read and is filled in from the germline J gene. V and J are TRBV7-3 and TRBJ2-3; the D gene is possibly TRBD1 (6 bases). V lost 5 bases and J lost 5, with 14 bases in between. This CDR3 has 14 amino acids. Germline CDR1 SGHTA, CDR2 FQGTGA. The CDR3 reads CASSLNRDKDTQYF. The sequenced part of the CDR3 DNA is TGTGCCAGCAGCCTGAACAGGGATAAAGATACG.

In regard to this clone: The CDR3 extends 3 residues past the end of the read, so its final part is completed from the germline J gene. The gene calls are TRBV19 and TRBJ2-6; 10 positions match TRBD1. V lost 6 bases and J lost 12; bases outside the gene matches: 11. Germline CDR1 reads LNHDA; CDR2 reads SQIVND (reference sequence). The CDR3 spans 15 residues. The covered CDR3 bases are TGTGCCAGTAGCGCTACCGGGACAGGGGCTTTCGTC. As protein: CASSATGTGAFV. The complete CDR3 reads CASSATGTGAFVLTF.

About this clone: The read gets to within 3 residues of the CDR3 end, and the germline J gene fills in the rest. The V call is TRBV20-1, the J call TRBJ1-5; 7 nucleotides agree with TRBD1. Germline V lookup: CDR1 DFQATT, CDR2 SNEGSKA (reference sequence). CDR3 length: 14 amino acids. V gave up 6 bases and J gave up 0 bases; unmatched junction bases: 5. The CDR3 bases that were read are TGCAGTGCGAGACAGGGTCCTAGCAATCAGCCC. Translated, it gives CSARQGPSNQP. The full CDR3 sequence reads CSARQGPSNQPQHF.

Remarks on this clone: The read is 3 residues too short to cover the CDR3 end, so that end is filled in from the germline J gene. The gene calls are TRBV19 and TRBJ2-4, with TRBD2 identical over 8 bases. Per germline, CDR1 LNHDA and CDR2 SQIVND (reference sequence). The CDR3 consists of 15 residues. This CDR3 reads CASSMGGGHFSGQYF. The sequenced part of the CDR3 DNA is TGTGCCAGTAGTATGGGCGGGGGGCACTTTTCCGGT.

A note on this clone: The read stops 3 residues short of the end of the CDR3; the missing end is completed from the germline J gene. The chain combines TRBV12-3 or TRBV12-4 with TRBJ2-5; TRBD1 aligns across 11 bases. The trim removed 5 bases at V and 5 bases at J, leaving 7 bases unmatched. The CDR3 length is 15 residues. The part of the CDR3 DNA that was read is TGTGCCAGCAGTCCAGGACAGGGGGCAGATGAGACC. Protein: CASSPGQGADET. The entire CDR3 protein is CASSPGQGADETQYF.

Concerning this clone itself: Read sequence stops 3 residues before the CDR3 end, and the germline J gene provides the missing end. The rearrangement uses TRBV12-3 or TRBV12-4 and TRBJ2-5; 9 bases align to TRBD1. Trimming cost V 1 base and J 4 bases; bases outside gene matches: 1. The CDR3 spans 14 residues. Incomplete CDR3 DNA: TGTGCCAGCAGTTTAGACAGGGGGCGAGAGACC. It specifies CASSLDRGRET. The entire CDR3 sequence reads CASSLDRGRETQYF.

Comments on this clone: At one of its ends the junction is not consistent with the germline gene, which may arise from a read error. The CDR3 end falls 3 residues outside the read, so it is completed with the germline J gene. This chain joins TRBV18 and TRBJ1-2; 7 nucleotides match TRBD1. Germline V lookup: CDR1 KGHSH, CDR2 LQKENI. This CDR3 has 13 residues. The CDR3 protein is CASPPGTDYGYTF. The covered CDR3 bases are TGTGCCAGCCCACCCGGGACAGACTATGGC.

About this clone: The CDR3 end falls 3 residues outside the read, so it is completed with the germline J gene. The genes are TRBV9 and TRBJ2-7; TRBD1 matches 8 bases. The CDR3 has 14 residues. With 4 bases clipped from V and 1 base from J, the junction kept 4 bases outside the gene matches. Germline V gene lookup returns CDR1 SGDLS and CDR2 YYNGEE. CDR3 DNA, as far as it was read: TGTGCCAGCAGCCGTACAGGGGGGTCCTACGAG. Translated: CASSRTGGSYE. In full, the CDR3 reads CASSRTGGSYEQYF.

To note about this clone: The CDR3 end falls 3 residues outside the read, so it is completed with the germline J gene. The chain carries TRBV5-1 and TRBJ1-1; 7 bases agree with TRBD1. The ends lost 2 bases at V and 4 bases at J; junction bases unmatched: 8. Germline lookup yields CDR1 SGHRS and CDR2 YFSETQ. The CDR3 length is 15 residues. CDR3 region: CASSLFGGGITEAFF. The sequenced CDR3 bases are TGCGCCAGCAGCTTATTCGGAGGGGGCATCACTGAA.

Worth noting for this clone: The CDR3 is cut off 3 residues early in the read; its end comes from the germline J gene. The gene calls are TRBV12-5 and TRBJ1-1; TRBD1 aligns across 8 bases. The V gene's germline CDR1 is LGHNT and CDR2 FRNRAP. The ends lost 1 base at V and 0 bases at J; junction bases unmatched: 4. This CDR3 has 16 amino acids. CDR3 region: CASGLAGQGLNTEAFF. The CDR3 DNA, read in part, is TGTGCTAGTGGTTTGGCCGGACAGGGCTTGAACACTGAA.

About this clone itself: The read comes to an end 3 residues before the CDR3 does, leaving the germline J gene to fill in the end. The rearrangement joins TRBV7-2 to TRBJ1-2; TRBD1 matches at 9 bases. CDR3 size: 15 residues. The V segment lost 3 bases and the J segment 7 bases; nucleotides outside the gene matches: 9. Germline loops: CDR1 SGHTA, CDR2 FQGNSA. CDR3 DNA, as far as it was read: TGTGCCAGCAGCTTGCATATGGGACAGGGCTCTGGC. It codes for CASSLHMGQGSG. The full-length CDR3 reads as CASSLHMGQGSGYTF.

As concerns this clone: Read data end 3 residues before the CDR3 end; the end is taken from the germline J gene. The J gene is TRBJ1-1, the V gene TRBV5-4; D may be TRBD1 (5 bases). CDR3 length: 15 residues. Germline V gene lookup returns CDR1 SGHNT and CDR2 YYREEE (reference sequence). Trimming removed 4 bases from V and 1 base from J, with 14 bases in between. The CDR3 sequence: CASSRTQGQNTEAFF. The DNA read from the CDR3 is TGTGCCAGCAGCCGTACTCAGGGCCAGAACACTGAA. Drawing the rest from reference TRBV5-4 and TRBJ1-1, the complete variable domain is ETGVTQSPTHLIKTRGQQVTLRCSSQSGHNTVSWYQQALGQGPQFIFQYYREEENGRGNFPPRFSGLQFPNYSSELNVNALELDDSALYLCASSRTQGQNTEAFFGQGTRLTVV.

In the case of this clone: The read terminates 3 residues ahead of where the CDR3 ends, so the germline J gene completes it. The rearrangement links TRBV5-4 to TRBJ2-5, with TRBD2 as a possible D gene (5 bases). Germline V lookup: CDR1 SGHNT, CDR2 YYREEE (reference sequence). The CDR3 contains 16 residues. The germline V and J ends were trimmed by 0 bases and 4 bases, with 16 bases remaining between them. This CDR3 is CASSLDLTRAGETQYF. The sequenced part of the CDR3 DNA is TGTGCCAGCAGCTTGGACCTAACACGGGCGGGAGAGACC.

Comments on this clone: From the germline J gene comes the end of the CDR3, since the read stops 3 residues before it. The V gene is TRBV19, the J gene TRBJ2-4; 7 bases match TRBD2. CDR3 length equals 14 residues. Germline V gene data show CDR1 as LNHDA and CDR2 as SQIVND (reference sequence). The DNA read from the CDR3 is TGTGCCAGTAGTATTCCGGGGAGGGCTTATGGT. Protein product: CASSIPGRAYG. The full CDR3 protein is CASSIPGRAYGQYF. Together with reference TRBV19 and TRBJ2-4, the CDR3 gives the full variable domain: DGGITQSPKYLFRKEGQNVTLSCEQNLNHDAMYWYRQDPGQGLRLIYYSQIVNDFQKGDIAEGYSVSREKKESFPLTVTSAQKNPTAFYLCASSIPGRAYGQYFGAGTRLSVL.

CDR3 in amino acids: CSATADREGKLFF. Incomplete CDR3 DNA: TGCAGTGCAACCGCGGACAGGGAGGGAAAA. This chain uses TRBV20-1 with TRBJ1-4; 8 bases map to TRBD1. Read sequence stops 3 residues before the CDR3 end, and the germline J gene provides the missing end. J was trimmed by 10 bases and V by 6 bases; bases with no gene match: 10. Germline CDR1 is DFQATT and CDR2 is SNEGSKA (reference sequence). This CDR3 comprises 13 residues.

CDR3 in amino acids: CASSSLAKTYEQYF. The sequenced CDR3 bases are TGCGCCAGCAGCTCGCTAGCGAAAACCTACGAG. The rearrangement uses TRBV5-1 and TRBJ2-7; D possibly corresponds to TRBD2 (6 bases). The read finishes 3 residues shy of the CDR3 end, and the germline J gene is used to complete it. CDR1 and CDR2 from the germline V gene are SGHRS and YFSETQ. V lost 3 bases to trimming and J lost 2 bases, with 12 bases between them. CDR3 length: 14 amino acids. Based on the CDR3 plus reference TRBV5-1 and TRBJ2-7, the full variable domain is KAGVTQTPRYLIKTRGQQVTLSCSPISGHRSVSWYQQTPGQGLQFLFEYFSETQRNKGNFPGRFSGRQFSNSRSEMNVSTLELGDSALYLCASSSLAKTYEQYFGPGTRLTVT.

Notes on this clone: The DNA ends 3 residues before the CDR3 does, and the rest of the CDR3 is filled in from the germline J gene. J is TRBJ2-3 and V is TRBV14; 10 bases are a match to TRBD2. The CDR3 contains 15 residues. Germline values: CDR1 SGHDN, CDR2 FVKESK. The CDR3 is CASSQEALAGVPQYF. The covered CDR3 bases are TGTGCCAGCAGCCAAGAGGCGCTAGCGGGAGTCCCG. Using reference TRBV14 and TRBJ2-3 for the parts outside the CDR3, the full variable domain is EAGVTQFPSHSVIEKGQTVTLRCDPISGHDNLYWYRRVMGKEIKFLLHFVKESKQDESGMPNNRFLAERTGGTYSTLKVQPAELEDSGVYFCASSQEALAGVPQYFGPGTRLTVL.